Detailed here is one TCR beta chain. The sample belongs to a study of blood T cell repertoires in COVID-19. On the study more broadly: Acute and convalescent COVID-19 specimens originated in the United States, Italy and Spain. The cDNA or gDNA used as material had been derived from T cells, B-cell-depleted T cells, or PBMCs.

This table comes from immunoSEQ multiplex PCR, and its TCRdb copy is limited to in-frame clones, with some not included. Of some 180,000 clones listed, roughly 91% are singletons. This receptor was taken from a man in his fifties who had recovered from COVID-19. Sequenced input: peripheral blood.

For the CDR3, the DNA is TGTGCCAGTACTTGGACAGCTCGAGAAAAACTGTTTTTT. Amino acid sequence: CASTWTAREKLFF. The chain uses TRBV19 and TRBJ1-4; D perhaps matches TRBD1 (6 bases). Germline V gives CDR1 LNHDA, CDR2 SQIVND (reference sequence). The CDR3 is 13 residues long. V lost 7 bases, J lost 8 bases, and 14 bases lay in between.